This T cell receptor (beta chain) stems from a study of tumor-infiltrating lymphocytes in oesophageal squamous cell carcinoma. CDR1 and CDR2 (germline): SGHAT, FQNNGV. The CDR3 totals 14 residues. TCRdb redid the calling of the PCR reads with MiXCR, one entry per CDR3 protein. The sample records more than 10,000 distinct CDR3 sequences, nearly 60% being singletons. This chain joins TRBV11-2 and TRBJ2-4; D might be TRBD2 (6 bases). The closer fit of TRBJ2-7 to the DNA end suggests the J call may be wrong. The source of this sequence is a female donor with esophageal squamous cell carcinoma. What was sequenced was esophageal tumor tissue. DNA of the CDR3: TGTGCCAGCAGCTTGGTCCGGGGGTCCTACGAGCAGTACTTC. Its protein is CASSLVRGSYEQYF.